The 9 T cell receptor beta chains reported below all come from one sample, sequenced in a study of T cells in women clearing cervical HPV infection. Profiling relied on immunoSEQ multiplex PCR, and the TCRdb table lists in-frame clones only, not all of them. This sample's table has 36,000 or so clones. Material for sequencing was blood buffy coat. These receptors all stem from a woman aged 18 to 75 with a cervical HPV16 infection that either progressed to CIN3+ or cleared (not recorded which).

Concerning this clone itself: The CDR3 end is not reached by the read, which stops 3 residues before it; the germline J gene fills it in. This sequence joins TRBV12-5 and TRBJ1-5, with 9 nucleotides matching TRBD1. The CDR3 covers 15 residues. CDR1 and CDR2 (germline): LGHNT, FRNRAP. The trim removed 6 bases at V and 7 bases at J, leaving 10 bases unmatched. CDR3 DNA (partial): TGTGCTAGTGGACGGGACAGGGCGAGAGAACAGCCC. Translating it yields CASGRDRAREQP. The entire CDR3 reads CASGRDRAREQPQHF.

Notes on this clone: At one end, the junction sequence differs from germline, possibly due to a read error. The DNA ends 3 residues before the CDR3 does, and the rest of the CDR3 is filled in from the germline J gene. The chain is built from TRBV18 and TRBJ1-4; a possible D gene is TRBD1 (5 bases). The CDR3 runs 13 residues. The germline V gene has CDR1 KGHSH and CDR2 LQKENI. CDR3 protein: CASAPWGDEKLFF. The sequenced CDR3 bases are TGTGCCAGCGCACCCTGGGGGGATGAAAAA.

The chain's CDR3 is CASSLMTGGYNEQFF. The DNA read from the CDR3 is TGCGCCAGCAGCTTGATGACAGGGGGATACAATGAG. The chain is built from TRBV5-1 and TRBJ2-1; 9 bases are shared with TRBD1. The read comes to an end 3 residues before the CDR3 does, leaving the germline J gene to fill in the end. The ends lost 1 base at V and 4 bases at J; junction bases unmatched: 3. Germline CDR1 SGHRS, CDR2 YFSETQ. This CDR3 is 15 amino acids long. Drawing the rest from reference TRBV5-1 and TRBJ2-1, the complete variable domain is KAGVTQTPRYLIKTRGQQVTLSCSPISGHRSVSWYQQTPGQGLQFLFEYFSETQRNKGNFPGRFSGRQFSNSRSEMNVSTLELGDSALYLCASSLMTGGYNEQFFGPGTRLTVL.

On this clone itself: The sequenced fragment ends 3 residues before the CDR3 boundary, so the rest is inferred from the germline J gene. The chain is built from TRBV5-6 and TRBJ1-1, with 9 bases aligning to TRBD1. The CDR3 loop spans 15 amino acids. Germline assignment: CDR1 SGHDT and CDR2 YYEEEE. J lost 2 bases, V lost 4 bases, and 6 bases had no gene match. The CDR3 sequence: CASSGTGLGNTEAFF. The covered CDR3 bases are TGTGCCAGCAGCGGGACAGGGCTGGGAAACACTGAA.

Details on this clone: The read terminates 3 residues ahead of where the CDR3 ends, so the germline J gene completes it. At the DNA level, this CDR3 is encoded by other sequences in the same sample as well. The chain has TRBV7-2 and TRBJ1-3, with D perhaps TRBD1 (5 bases). Trimming stripped 4 bases from V and 2 bases from J, with 12 bases between. Germline CDR1 reads SGHTA; CDR2 reads FQGNSA. The CDR3 covers 15 residues. Partial CDR3 DNA: TGTGCCAGCAGCTCGGGGGGTGCGGCTGGAAACACC. This encodes CASSSGGAAGNT. The entire CDR3 is CASSSGGAAGNTIYF.

Concerning this clone itself: The read terminates 3 residues before the CDR3 end, so the remaining end is supplied by the germline J gene. The J gene is TRBJ2-7, the V gene TRBV19; TRBD1 aligns across 9 bases. This CDR3 is 15 amino acids long. Germline-derived CDR1 and CDR2 are LNHDA and SQIVND (reference sequence). J gave up 1 base and V 3 bases, and 4 bases lay outside the gene matches. CDR3 DNA (partial): TGTGCCAGTAGTATGGGACAGGGAAGGTCCTACGAG. Its protein is CASSMGQGRSYE. The complete CDR3 sequence is CASSMGQGRSYEQYF.

In the case of this clone: At the DNA level, this CDR3 is encoded by other sequences in the same sample as well. CDR3 region: CASKRQGGFGNTIYF. CDR3 bases read: TGTGCCAGCAAACGACAGGGAGGGTTTGGAAACACC. The chain couples TRBV11-2 to TRBJ1-3, with 7 bases matching TRBD1. The read falls 3 residues short of the CDR3 end, and the missing part is taken from the germline J gene. The trim removed 7 bases at V and 3 bases at J, leaving 9 bases unmatched. There are 15 residues in the CDR3. CDR1 and CDR2 (germline): SGHAT, FQNNGV.

As concerns this clone: The CDR3 end is not reached by the read, which stops 3 residues before it; the germline J gene fills it in. The rearrangement uses TRBV18 and TRBJ1-5; possible D gene TRBD1, 5 bases. Germline CDR1 is KGHSH and CDR2 is LQKENI. The CDR3 has 17 residues. V dropped 1 base and J dropped 6 bases, with 19 bases sitting between them. The CDR3 sequence is CASSPRDGGDRSQPQHF. The covered CDR3 bases are TGTGCCAGCTCACCACGGGACGGGGGGGATCGGAGTCAGCCC.

With regard to this clone: The CDR3 end is not reached by the read, which stops 3 residues before it; the germline J gene fills it in. The chain carries TRBV6-2 or TRBV6-3 and TRBJ1-6; D is unclear. The CDR3 length is 13 residues. Germline V gives CDR1 MNHEY, CDR2 SVGEGT. With 6 bases removed from V and 4 bases from J, the gap between germline ends came to 7 bases. The CDR3 DNA, read in part, is TGTGCCAGCAGCACTCGATATAATTCACCC. It translates to CASSTRYNSP. The whole CDR3 region reads CASSTRYNSPLHF.